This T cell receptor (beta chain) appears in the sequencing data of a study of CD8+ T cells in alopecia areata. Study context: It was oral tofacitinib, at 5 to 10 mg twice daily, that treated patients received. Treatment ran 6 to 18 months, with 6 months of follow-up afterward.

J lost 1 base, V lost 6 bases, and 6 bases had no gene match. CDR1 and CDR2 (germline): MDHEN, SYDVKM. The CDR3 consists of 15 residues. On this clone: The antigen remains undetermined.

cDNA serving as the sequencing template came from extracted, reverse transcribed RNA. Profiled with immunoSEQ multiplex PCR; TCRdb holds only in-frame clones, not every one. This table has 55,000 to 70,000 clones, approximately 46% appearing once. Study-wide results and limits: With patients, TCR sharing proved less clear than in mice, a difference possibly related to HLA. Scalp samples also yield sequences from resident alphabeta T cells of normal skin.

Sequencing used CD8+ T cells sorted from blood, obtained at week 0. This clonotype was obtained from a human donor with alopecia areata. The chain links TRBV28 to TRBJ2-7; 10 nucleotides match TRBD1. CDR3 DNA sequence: TGTGCCAGCAGACCGACGGGACAGGGGTCCTACGAGCAGTACTTC. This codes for CASRPTGQGSYEQYF. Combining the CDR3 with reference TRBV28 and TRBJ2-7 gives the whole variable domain DVKVTQSSRYLVKRTGEKVFLECVQDMDHENMFWYRQDPGLGLRLIYFSYDVKMKEKGDIPEGYSVSREKKERFSLILESASTNQTSMYLCASRPTGQGSYEQYFGPGTRLTVT.